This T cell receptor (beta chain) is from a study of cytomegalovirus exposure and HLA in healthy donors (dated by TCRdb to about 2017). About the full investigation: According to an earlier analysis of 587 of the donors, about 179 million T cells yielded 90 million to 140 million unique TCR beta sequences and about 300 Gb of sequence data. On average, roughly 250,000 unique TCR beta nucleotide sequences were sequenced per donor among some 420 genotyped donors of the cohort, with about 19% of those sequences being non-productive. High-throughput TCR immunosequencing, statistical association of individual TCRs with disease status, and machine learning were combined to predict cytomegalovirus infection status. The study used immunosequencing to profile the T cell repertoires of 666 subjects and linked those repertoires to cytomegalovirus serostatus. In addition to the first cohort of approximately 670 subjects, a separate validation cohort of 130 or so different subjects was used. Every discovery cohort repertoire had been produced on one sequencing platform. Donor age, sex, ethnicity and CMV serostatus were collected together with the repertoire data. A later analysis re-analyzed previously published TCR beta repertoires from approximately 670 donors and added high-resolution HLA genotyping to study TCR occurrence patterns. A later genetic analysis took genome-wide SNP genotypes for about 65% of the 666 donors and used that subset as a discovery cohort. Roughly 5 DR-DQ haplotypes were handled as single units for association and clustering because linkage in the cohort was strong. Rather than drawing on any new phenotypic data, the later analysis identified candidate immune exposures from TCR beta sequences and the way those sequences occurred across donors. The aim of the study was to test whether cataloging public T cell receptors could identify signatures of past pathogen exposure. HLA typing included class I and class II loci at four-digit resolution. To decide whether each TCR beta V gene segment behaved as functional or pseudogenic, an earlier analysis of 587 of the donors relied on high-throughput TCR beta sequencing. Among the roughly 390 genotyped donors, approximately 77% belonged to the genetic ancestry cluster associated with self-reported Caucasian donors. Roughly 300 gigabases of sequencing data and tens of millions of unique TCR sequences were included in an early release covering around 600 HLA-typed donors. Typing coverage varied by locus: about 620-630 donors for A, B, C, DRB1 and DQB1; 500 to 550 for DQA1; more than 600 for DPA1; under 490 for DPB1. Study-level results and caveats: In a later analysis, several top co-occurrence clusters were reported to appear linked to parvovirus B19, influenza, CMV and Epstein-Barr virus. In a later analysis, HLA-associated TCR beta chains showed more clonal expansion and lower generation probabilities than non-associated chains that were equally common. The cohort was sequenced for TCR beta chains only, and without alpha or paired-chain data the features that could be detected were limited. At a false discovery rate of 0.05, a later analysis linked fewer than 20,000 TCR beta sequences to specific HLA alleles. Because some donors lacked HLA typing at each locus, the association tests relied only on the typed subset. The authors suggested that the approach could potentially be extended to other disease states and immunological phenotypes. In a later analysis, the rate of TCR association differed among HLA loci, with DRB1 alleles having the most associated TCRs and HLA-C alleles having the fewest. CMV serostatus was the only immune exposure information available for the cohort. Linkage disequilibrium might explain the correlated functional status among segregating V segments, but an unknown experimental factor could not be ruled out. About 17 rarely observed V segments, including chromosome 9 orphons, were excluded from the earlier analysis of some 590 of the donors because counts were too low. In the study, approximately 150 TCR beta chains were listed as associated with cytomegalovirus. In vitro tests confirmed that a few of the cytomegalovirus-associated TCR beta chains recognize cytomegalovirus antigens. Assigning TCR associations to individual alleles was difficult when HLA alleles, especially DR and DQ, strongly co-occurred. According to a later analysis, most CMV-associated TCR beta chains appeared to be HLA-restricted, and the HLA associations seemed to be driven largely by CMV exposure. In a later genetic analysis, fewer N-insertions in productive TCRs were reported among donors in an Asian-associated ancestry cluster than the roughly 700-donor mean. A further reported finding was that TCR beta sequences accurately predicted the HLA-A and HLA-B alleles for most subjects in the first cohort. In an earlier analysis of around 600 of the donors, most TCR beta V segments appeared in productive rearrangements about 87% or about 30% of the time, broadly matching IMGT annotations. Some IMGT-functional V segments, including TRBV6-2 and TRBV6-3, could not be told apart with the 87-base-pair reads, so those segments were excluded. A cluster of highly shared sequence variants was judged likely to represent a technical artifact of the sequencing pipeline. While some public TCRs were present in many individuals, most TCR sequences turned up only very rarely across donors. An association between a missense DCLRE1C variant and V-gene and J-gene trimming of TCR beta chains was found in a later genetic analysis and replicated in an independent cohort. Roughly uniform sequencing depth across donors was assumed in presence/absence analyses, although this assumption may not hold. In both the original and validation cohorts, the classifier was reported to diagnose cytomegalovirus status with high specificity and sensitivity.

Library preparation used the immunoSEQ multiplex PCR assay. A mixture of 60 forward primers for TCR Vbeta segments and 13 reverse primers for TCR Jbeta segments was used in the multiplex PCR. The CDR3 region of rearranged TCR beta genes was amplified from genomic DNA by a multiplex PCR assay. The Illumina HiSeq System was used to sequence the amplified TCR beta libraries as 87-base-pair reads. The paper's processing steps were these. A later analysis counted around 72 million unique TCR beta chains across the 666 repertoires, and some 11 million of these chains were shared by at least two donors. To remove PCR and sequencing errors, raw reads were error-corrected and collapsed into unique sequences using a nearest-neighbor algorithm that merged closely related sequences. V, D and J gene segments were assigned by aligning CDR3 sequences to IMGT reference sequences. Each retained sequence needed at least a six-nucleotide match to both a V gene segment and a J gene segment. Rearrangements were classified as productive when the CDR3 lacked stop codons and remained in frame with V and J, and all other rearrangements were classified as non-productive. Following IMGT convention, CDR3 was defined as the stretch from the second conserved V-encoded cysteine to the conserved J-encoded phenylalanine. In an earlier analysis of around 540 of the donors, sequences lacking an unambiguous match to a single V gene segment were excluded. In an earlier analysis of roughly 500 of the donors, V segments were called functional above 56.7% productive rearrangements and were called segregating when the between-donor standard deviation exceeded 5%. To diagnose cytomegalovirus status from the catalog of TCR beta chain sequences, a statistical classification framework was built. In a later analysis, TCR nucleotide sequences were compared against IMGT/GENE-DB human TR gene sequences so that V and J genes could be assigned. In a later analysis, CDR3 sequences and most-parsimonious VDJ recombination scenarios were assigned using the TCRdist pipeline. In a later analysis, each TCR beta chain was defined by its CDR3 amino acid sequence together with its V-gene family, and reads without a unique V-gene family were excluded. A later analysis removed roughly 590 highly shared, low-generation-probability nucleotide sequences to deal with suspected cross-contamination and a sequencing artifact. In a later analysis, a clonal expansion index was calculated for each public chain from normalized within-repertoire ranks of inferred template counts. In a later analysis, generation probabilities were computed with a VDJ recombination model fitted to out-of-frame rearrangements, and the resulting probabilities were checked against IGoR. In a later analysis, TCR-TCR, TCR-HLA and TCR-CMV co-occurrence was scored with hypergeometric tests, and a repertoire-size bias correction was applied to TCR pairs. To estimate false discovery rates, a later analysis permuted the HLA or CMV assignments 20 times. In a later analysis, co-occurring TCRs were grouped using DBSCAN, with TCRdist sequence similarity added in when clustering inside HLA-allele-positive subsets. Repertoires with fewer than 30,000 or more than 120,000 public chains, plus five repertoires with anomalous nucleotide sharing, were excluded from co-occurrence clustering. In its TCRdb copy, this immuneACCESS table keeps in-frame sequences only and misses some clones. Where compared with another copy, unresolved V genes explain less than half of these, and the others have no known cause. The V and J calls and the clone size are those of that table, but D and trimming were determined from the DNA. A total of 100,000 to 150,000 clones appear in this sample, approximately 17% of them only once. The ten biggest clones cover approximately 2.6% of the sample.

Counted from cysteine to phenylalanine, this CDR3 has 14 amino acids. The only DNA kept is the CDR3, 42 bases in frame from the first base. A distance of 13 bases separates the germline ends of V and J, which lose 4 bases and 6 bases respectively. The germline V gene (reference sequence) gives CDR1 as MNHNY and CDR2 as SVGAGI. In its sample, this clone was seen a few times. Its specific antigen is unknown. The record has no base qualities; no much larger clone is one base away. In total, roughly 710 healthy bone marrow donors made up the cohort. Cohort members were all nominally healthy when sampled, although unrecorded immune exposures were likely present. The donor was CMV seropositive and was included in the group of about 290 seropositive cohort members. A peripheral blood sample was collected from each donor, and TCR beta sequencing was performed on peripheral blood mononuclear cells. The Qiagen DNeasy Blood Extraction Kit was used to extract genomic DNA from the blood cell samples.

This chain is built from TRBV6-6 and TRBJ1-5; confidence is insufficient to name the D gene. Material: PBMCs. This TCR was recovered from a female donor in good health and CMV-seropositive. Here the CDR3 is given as CASSSEGRAQPQHF. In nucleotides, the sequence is TGTGCCAGCAGTTCAGAGGGTCGTGCTCAGCCCCAGCATTTT.